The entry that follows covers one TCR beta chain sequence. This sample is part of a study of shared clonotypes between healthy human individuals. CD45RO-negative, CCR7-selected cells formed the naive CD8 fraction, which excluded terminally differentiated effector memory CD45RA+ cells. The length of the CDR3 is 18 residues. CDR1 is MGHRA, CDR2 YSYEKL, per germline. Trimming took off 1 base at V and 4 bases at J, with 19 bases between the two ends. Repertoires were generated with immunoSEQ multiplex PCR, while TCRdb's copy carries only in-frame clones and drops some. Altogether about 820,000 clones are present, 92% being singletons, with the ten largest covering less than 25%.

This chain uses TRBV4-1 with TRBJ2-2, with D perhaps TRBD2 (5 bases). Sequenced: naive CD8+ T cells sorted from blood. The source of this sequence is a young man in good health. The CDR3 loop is CASSQVGLIVEGTGELFF. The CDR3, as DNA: TGCGCCAGCAGCCAAGTCGGGTTAATAGTAGAGGGCACCGGGGAGCTGTTTTTT.